A single sample is the source of the 25 T cell receptor beta chains below, sequenced in a study of T cell repertoires in cytomegalovirus infection. TCRdb used MiXCR to reprocess the reads, holding one entry per CDR3 protein. The repertoire holds 150,000 to 200,000 distinct CDR3 sequences, with approximately 19% as singletons. The sample was PBMCs. Receptors were obtained from a human donor in good health (CMV status not recorded). Some clones in this sample may be carry-over from other donors' samples.

The V call is TRBV19, the J call TRBJ1-4; D is uncertain. Trimming pared 5 bases from V and 4 bases from J, leaving 2 bases between. From germline, CDR1 is LNHDA and CDR2 SQIVND (reference sequence). The CDR3 length is 11 residues. The CDR3 DNA sequence: TGTGCCAGTAGTGTTAATGAAAAACTGTTTTTT. Amino acids: CASSVNEKLFF. Full variable domain (rest looked up from reference TRBV19 and TRBJ1-4): DGGITQSPKYLFRKEGQNVTLSCEQNLNHDAMYWYRQDPGQGLRLIYYSQIVNDFQKGDIAEGYSVSREKKESFPLTVTSAQKNPTAFYLCASSVNEKLFFGSGTQLSVL.

V and J are TRBV12-3 or TRBV12-4 and TRBJ1-6; D gene ambiguous. The CDR3 sequence is 16 residues long. The V and J ends lost 5 bases and 7 bases respectively, with 18 bases between them. Here the CDR3 reads CASSLSTGPGNSPLHF. As DNA, the CDR3 is TGTGCCAGCAGTCTTTCGACGGGCCCGGGAAATTCACCCCTCCACTTT.

This clonotype has ten or more counts. The J gene is TRBJ1-5, the V gene TRBV7-2, with a tentative D call TRBD1 (5 bases). The CDR3 length is 15 residues. Trimming took 5 bases from V and 1 from J, leaving 12 bases between them. The germline V gene has CDR1 SGHTA and CDR2 FQGNSA. The CDR3: CASSPGGGSNQPQHF. The DNA of the CDR3 is TGTGCCAGCAGCCCAGGTGGGGGGAGCAATCAGCCCCAGCATTTT.

This clonotype was counted between two and nine times. This rearrangement joins TRBV5-5 to TRBJ1-5, with unresolved D. The CDR3 totals 16 residues. From germline, CDR1 is SGHKS and CDR2 YYEKEE (reference sequence). V was shortened by 2 bases and J by 0 bases, with 12 bases between the two germline ends. CDR3 protein: CASSLLTGDSNQPQHF. The CDR3 DNA is TGTGCCAGCAGCTTACTGACTGGAGATAGCAATCAGCCCCAGCATTTT.

This clonotype was observed a few times. V gene TRBV28 combines with J gene TRBJ2-7; TRBD1 matches at 7 bases. This CDR3 is built from 14 residues. With V trimmed by 5 bases and J by 1 base, 5 bases remained unmatched. Germline loops: CDR1 MDHEN, CDR2 SYDVKM. The CDR3 here is CASSISTGSYEQYF. The CDR3 DNA follows: TGTGCCAGCAGTATATCGACAGGGTCCTACGAGCAGTACTTC.

With regard to this clonotype: The junction shows a germline mismatch at one end, possibly a read error. The rearrangement joins TRBV2 to TRBJ2-5, with D hard to call. Germline CDR1 is SNHLY and CDR2 is FYNNEI. This CDR3 has 11 residues. Here the CDR3 reads CASNNQETRYF. DNA of the CDR3: TGTGCCAGCAACAACCAAGAGACCCGGTACTTC.

The genes are TRBV5-1 and TRBJ1-2, with a possible D match to TRBD1 (6 bases). V was cut by 0 bases and J by 4 bases, with 10 bases left in between. CDR1 is SGHRS and CDR2 is YFSETQ in the germline V gene. The CDR3 totals 14 residues. CDR3 sequence: CASSLDVQGYGYTF. The CDR3 region has the DNA TGCGCCAGCAGCTTGGACGTACAGGGCTATGGCTACACCTTC.

V is TRBV5-1 and J is TRBJ2-2; 9 bases line up with TRBD2. CDR1 is SGHRS and CDR2 is YFSETQ in the germline V gene. V lost 0 bases to trimming and J lost 3 bases; unmatched junction nucleotides: 9. The length of the CDR3 is 18 residues. CDR3 DNA: TGCGCCAGCAGCTTGGTTACCAGCGGGGGGATTGACACCGGGGAGCTGTTTTTT. It codes for CASSLVTSGGIDTGELFF.

The chain employs TRBV6-8 and TRBJ2-1; 7 bases fit TRBD2. Germline values: CDR1 MNHGY, CDR2 SAAAGT. CDR3 size: 17 residues. V was clipped by 2 bases and J by 5 bases; unmatched bases: 12. The CDR3 loop reads CASSYQPQAGSHNEQFF. CDR3 bases: TGTGCCAGCAGTTACCAACCACAAGCGGGGTCCCACAATGAGCAGTTCTTC.

The genes are TRBV20-1 and TRBJ1-5, with 7 positions matching TRBD1. Germline CDR1 and CDR2: DFQATT and SNEGSKA (reference sequence). The CDR3 extends over 16 amino acids. V lost 1 base to trimming and J lost 4 bases; unmatched junction nucleotides: 10. The CDR3 region has the DNA TGCAGTGCTAGAGCAGGACCGGACAGGCGGAATCAGCCCCAGCATTTT. Encoded protein: CSARAGPDRRNQPQHF.

As concerns this clonotype: Being one base from a much bigger clone, this may be a read error. This chain links TRBV7-2 with TRBJ2-2; the D gene is possibly TRBD2 (5 bases). In germline, CDR1 is SGHTA, CDR2 FQGNSA. There are 14 residues in the CDR3. The CDR3 DNA sequence: TGTGCCAGCACCCCGGGAAAGAACACCGTGGAGCTGTTTTTT. This encodes CASTPGKNTVELFF.

For this clonotype: This clone may be a read error of a much larger clone one base away. This chain uses TRBV7-2 with TRBJ1-2; D may be TRBD1 (5 bases). The germline CDR1 and CDR2 sequences are SGHTA and FQGNSA. The CDR3 loop spans 15 amino acids. The CDR3 here is CASSQGAGQNYGYSF. CDR3 DNA sequence: TGTGCCAGCAGCCAAGGGGCAGGGCAGAACTATGGCTACTCCTTC.

This rearrangement joins TRBV5-4 to TRBJ2-1; 12 bases line up with TRBD2. J lost 5 bases, V lost 2 bases, and 5 bases had no gene match. The CDR3 has 16 amino acids. Germline values: CDR1 SGHNT, CDR2 YYREEE (reference sequence). As DNA, the CDR3 is TGTGCCAGCAGCTTCAAACTAGCGGGAGGCCACAATGAGCAGTTCTTC. It translates to CASSFKLAGGHNEQFF.

The chain recombines TRBV10-2 with TRBJ2-1, with TRBD2 identical over 9 bases. With 2 bases clipped from V and 0 bases from J, the junction kept 14 bases outside the gene matches. The CDR3 has 20 amino acids. From germline, CDR1 is WSHSY and CDR2 SAAADI. The CDR3 DNA reads TGCGCCAGCAGTGAGCCCTTAGGTCTAGCGGGACCCTTCTCCTACAATGAGCAGTTCTTC. Translation: CASSEPLGLAGPFSYNEQFF.

The V and J genes are TRBV11-3 and TRBJ1-1; 7 nucleotides agree with TRBD1. The CDR3 contains 13 residues. J gave up 10 bases and V 8 bases, and 13 bases lay outside the gene matches. The V gene's germline CDR1 is SGHNT and CDR2 YENEEA. The CDR3, as DNA: TGTGCCAGCGCCTCTCAGGGGGGGGGGCGAGCTTTCTTT. Protein product: CASASQGGGRAFF.

This chain uses TRBV30 with TRBJ2-7; no definite D call. With 0 bases removed from V and 2 bases from J, the gap between germline ends came to 11 bases. Germline V gives CDR1 GTSNPN, CDR2 SVGIG (reference sequence). This CDR3 has 14 amino acids. The CDR3 DNA follows: TGTGCCTGGAGTGTGATGGTGGGTCCCTACGAGCAGTACTTC. It translates to CAWSVMVGPYEQYF.

On this clonotype itself: One base away lies a much larger clone, so this may be a sequencing read error. The rearrangement links TRBV20-1 to TRBJ2-1, with 7 bases identical to TRBD2. CDR3 size: 16 residues. Germline CDR1 reads DFQATT; CDR2 reads SNEGSKA (reference sequence). CDR3 bases: TGCAGTGCTAGTGAGGAGACTAGCCCCTCCTACAATGAGCACTTCTTC. Encoded protein: CSASEETSPSYNEHFF.

The V and J genes are TRBV6-6 and TRBJ2-1; 7 bases align to TRBD2. The V segment lost 8 bases and the J segment 0 bases; nucleotides outside the gene matches: 4. This CDR3 is 14 amino acids long. CDR1 is MNHNY, CDR2 SVGAGI, per germline (reference sequence). The CDR3 DNA sequence: TGTGCCAGCGCGCGGGGGAACTCCTACAATGAGCAGTTCTTC. The encoded protein is CASARGNSYNEQFF.

The chain combines TRBV27 with TRBJ1-5; D unclear. This CDR3 region has 12 residues. Germline V gene lookup returns CDR1 MNHEY and CDR2 SMNVEV (reference sequence). Trimming shortened V by 8 bases and J by 5 bases, and 10 bases separated the two germline ends. CDR3 in amino acids: CASARPDQPQHF. The CDR3 nucleotides read TGTGCCAGCGCCCGACCGGATCAGCCCCAGCATTTT.

This clonotype was counted a few times. The chain employs TRBV6-2 or TRBV6-3 and TRBJ1-4, with D perhaps matching TRBD1 (5 bases). Deletions cut 6 bases from V and 0 bases from J, with 11 bases between. The germline V gene has CDR1 MNHEY and CDR2 SVGEGT. The CDR3 is made up of 15 amino acids. The CDR3 coding sequence is TGTGCCAGCAGCCACGACAGAGCAACTAATGAAAAACTGTTTTTT. Translated: CASSHDRATNEKLFF.

V gene TRBV2 combines with J gene TRBJ2-6; tentatively, D is TRBD1 (5 bases). Germline V gene sequence: CDR1 SNHLY, CDR2 FYNNEI. V was shortened by 2 bases and J by 8 bases, with 10 bases between the two germline ends. The CDR3 is 14 residues long. This CDR3 reads CASSEFRGSNVLTF. CDR3 sequence (DNA): TGTGCCAGCAGTGAATTTAGGGGATCCAACGTCCTGACTTTC.

This clonotype occurred a few times. The chain has TRBV19 and TRBJ2-7; TRBD1 agrees at 8 bases. The CDR3 loop spans 15 amino acids. V was clipped by 5 bases and J by 2 bases; unmatched bases: 8. CDR1 is LNHDA, CDR2 SQIVND, per germline (reference sequence). The DNA of the CDR3 is TGTGCCAGTAGTGAGGGGGGACAGGCGACCTACGAGCAGTACTTC. As protein: CASSEGGQATYEQYF.

There are a few counts of this clonotype. This chain links TRBV6-1 with TRBJ2-7; TRBD1 might be the D (5 bases). Looked up from germline, CDR1 is MNHNS and CDR2 is SASEGT. This CDR3 contains 14 residues. V was trimmed by 6 bases and J by 5 bases, leaving 17 bases between them. The CDR3: CASSNRLRRDEQYF. The CDR3 nucleotides read TGTGCCAGCAGCAACCGGCTGCGCAGGGACGAGCAGTACTTC.

J is TRBJ2-2 and V is TRBV7-9, with TRBD1 matching over 11 bases. CDR1 is SEHNR, CDR2 FQNEAQ, per germline (reference sequence). V was clipped by 5 bases and J by 6 bases; unmatched bases: 5. The CDR3 contains 15 residues. The CDR3 coding sequence is TGTGCCAGCAGCCGCTGGACAGGGGGCTCCGGGGAGCTGTTTTTT. Amino acids: CASSRWTGGSGELFF. The full variable domain, rest sourced from reference TRBV7-9 and TRBJ2-2, is DTGVSQNPRHKITKRGQNVTFRCDPISEHNRLYWYRQTLGQGPEFLTYFQNEAQLEKSRLLSDRFSAERPKGSFSTLEIQRTEQGDSAMYLCASSRWTGGSGELFFGEGSRLTVL.

This clonotype was counted many times. The CDR3 DNA reads as TGTGCCAGCAGCGCTTACAGGGGGCAGGGGTCCTACAATGAGCAGTTCTTC. Its protein product is CASSAYRGQGSYNEQFF. The chain has TRBV7-9 and TRBJ2-1, with TRBD1 matching 9 bases. V shed 5 bases, J shed 1 base, and the junction held 9 bases outside the gene matches. Per the germline V gene, CDR1 is SEHNR and CDR2 is FQNEAQ (reference sequence). The CDR3 consists of 17 residues.